The clone carrying this T cell receptor (beta chain) was seen a few times. The antigen remains unidentified. Cultured CD4+ T-cell DNA underwent Oncomine TCR Beta short-read sequencing. TCRdb analysed the PCR reads with MiXCR anew, one entry per CDR3 protein. Of roughly 18,000 distinct CDR3 sequences detected, roughly half appear once; the ten largest clones hold 10% to 15%. Treatment in this sample: roughly 10-day PBMC culture with coronavirus spike peptide pools or control peptides (ViraFEST assay). This sample stems from a study of vaccination and CD4 T cells after COVID-19. Overall study: Recovered patients in the cohort numbered six men and four women, two of them Hispanic. Sampling after COVID took place at a median of around 110 days (range 35 to 161) following diagnosis. Post-vaccine sampling followed dose two by a median about 70 days (range 14 to 241).

CDR1 is SGHTA, CDR2 FQGNSA, per germline. This CDR3 is 13 amino acids long. Trimming shortened V by 6 bases and J by 7 bases, and 13 bases separated the two germline ends. Sequences were obtained from CD4+ T cells from blood, cultured in vitro. The rearrangement joins TRBV7-2 to TRBJ1-5; D is unclear. The receptor was isolated from a human donor who had recovered from COVID-19. CDR3 nucleotides: TGTGCCAGCAGTTTTGAGGTGAGGCAGCCCCAGCATTTT. Translating it yields CASSFEVRQPQHF.